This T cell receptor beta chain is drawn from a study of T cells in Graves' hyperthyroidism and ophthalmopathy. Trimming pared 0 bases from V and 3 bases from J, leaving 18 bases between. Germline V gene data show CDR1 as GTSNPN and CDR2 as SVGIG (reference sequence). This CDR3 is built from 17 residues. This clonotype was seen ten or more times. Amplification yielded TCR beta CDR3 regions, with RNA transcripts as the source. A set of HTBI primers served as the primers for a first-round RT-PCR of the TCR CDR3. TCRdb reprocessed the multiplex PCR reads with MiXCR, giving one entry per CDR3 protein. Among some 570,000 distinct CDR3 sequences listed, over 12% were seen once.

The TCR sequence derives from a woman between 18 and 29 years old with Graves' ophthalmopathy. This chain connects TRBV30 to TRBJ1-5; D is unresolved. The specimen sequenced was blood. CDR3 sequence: CAWSVGTWARDNQPQHF. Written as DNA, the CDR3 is TGTGCCTGGAGTGTAGGAACCTGGGCTAGGGACAATCAGCCCCAGCATTTT.